This is a list of T cell receptor beta chains from one sample in a study of cytotoxic CD8 clonotypes in ibrutinib-treated CLL. The table came from immunoSEQ multiplex PCR; TCRdb's copy has only in-frame clones and leaves some out. This sample has 150,000 or so clones; about 84% occur once, and the top ten carry 7.6%. The sample in question was PBMCs, obtained after 36 months of ibrutinib treatment. The receptors originated from a human donor with chronic lymphocytic leukemia. Both conserved end residues are part of each CDR3. D genes are given only for firm matches. A row's size may be missing; if present it is once, few, many or a size class.

- - TRBJ1-2 TRBV4-1 15 CASSQSIGATPGYTF TGCGCCAGCAGCCAATCTATAGGGGCGACTCCAGGCTACACCTTC
TRBD2 - TRBJ2-3 TRBV5-1 19 CASSLLAGEAGLGTDTQYF TGCGCCAGCAGCTTGCTAGCGGGAGAAGCGGGGCTGGGGACAGATACGCAGTATTTT
- - TRBJ1-4 TRBV18 15 CASSQGGATNEKLFF TGTGCCAGCTCACAGGGAGGTGCAACTAATGAAAAACTGTTTTTT
- - TRBJ2-7 TRBV5-4 16 CASSLVRGPPPYEQYF TGTGCCAGCAGCTTGGTTCGGGGGCCCCCCCCCTACGAGCAGTACTTC
- - TRBJ2-1 TRBV11-2 14 CASSNRGGYNEQFF TGTGCCAGCAGTAACAGGGGGGGCTACAATGAGCAGTTCTTC
TRBD2 - TRBJ2-1 TRBV5-4 16 CASSLGSGGASNEQFF TGTGCCAGCAGCTTGGGAAGCGGGGGGGCGAGTAATGAGCAGTTCTTC
- - TRBJ2-6 TRBV7-7 15 CASSLGHSGANVLTF TGTGCCAGCAGCCTTGGACATTCTGGGGCCAACGTCCTGACTTTC
- - TRBJ1-6 TRBV2 12 CASSALQEPLHF TGTGCCAGCAGTGCCCTCCAAGAACCCCTCCACTTT
TRBD2 few TRBJ2-3 TRBV30 14 CAWRLAGNTDTQYF TGTGCCTGGAGGCTAGCGGGAAACACAGATACGCAGTATTTT
- - TRBJ1-1 TRBV29-1 13 CSGWGGLVAEAFF TGCAGCGGGTGGGGGGGGCTTGTTGCTGAAGCTTTCTTT
- once TRBJ2-7 TRBV18 14 CASSPGLPVYEQYF TGTGCCAGCTCACCGGGCCTACCGGTCTACGAGCAGTACTTC
- - TRBJ2-7 TRBV29-1 12 CSVVSATYEQYF TGCAGCGTTGTGTCAGCAACCTACGAGCAGTACTTC
- - TRBJ2-1 TRBV5-6 16 CASSKIRGSLHDEQFF TGTGCCAGCAGCAAGATTAGGGGGTCTTTACACGATGAGCAGTTCTTC
TRBD1 - TRBJ1-4 TRBV27 18 CASSFSGTGRATNEKLFF TGTGCCAGCAGTTTTTCCGGGACAGGAAGGGCAACTAATGAAAAACTGTTTTTT
TRBD2 - TRBJ2-7 TRBV5-1 19 CASSSSGLAGGFGPLEQYF TGCGCCAGCAGCTCCTCGGGACTAGCGGGGGGGTTTGGTCCTCTCGAGCAGTACTTC
- once TRBJ2-7 TRBV5-1 12 CASSPGEYEQYF TGCGCCAGCAGCCCCGGGGAGTACGAGCAGTACTTC
TRBD1 - TRBJ2-1 TRBV2 19 CASSSWTGAFQMSYNEQFF TGTGCCAGCAGTTCATGGACAGGGGCCTTCCAGATGTCCTACAATGAGCAGTTCTTC
- - TRBJ2-6 TRBV27 15 CASRRRDSGANVLTF TGTGCCAGCAGGCGACGGGACTCTGGGGCCAACGTCCTGACTTTC
- - TRBJ1-2 TRBV7-9 13 CASSLVGKVGYTF TGTGCCAGCAGCTTAGTTGGTAAGGTTGGCTACACCTTC
TRBD2 few TRBJ2-7 TRBV19 14 CASTPSGRSHEQYF TGTGCCAGTACTCCTAGCGGGAGGAGCCACGAGCAGTACTTC
TRBD1 once TRBJ1-1 TRBV30 13 CAWSQGGFAEAFF TGTGCCTGGAGCCAGGGGGGGTTTGCTGAAGCTTTCTTT
- - TRBJ1-5 TRBV7-8 16 CASSSVYRYSNQPQHF TGTGCCAGCAGCTCGGTGTATCGATATAGCAATCAGCCCCAGCATTTT
TRBD2 - TRBJ2-5 TRBV7-9 14 CASSLASGVETQYF TGTGCCAGCAGCTTAGCCAGCGGGGTGGAGACCCAGTACTTC
TRBD1 few TRBJ1-2 TRBV11-1 15 CASSRDRGPNYGYTF TGTGCCAGCAGCCGGGACAGGGGGCCGAACTATGGCTACACCTTC
- few TRBJ1-1 TRBV12-5 13 CASGTGSSTEAFF TGTGCTAGTGGCACAGGGTCGTCCACTGAAGCTTTCTTT
- - TRBJ1-5 TRBV2 15 CASSEALPGNQPQHF TGTGCCAGCAGTGAAGCGCTTCCTGGTAATCAGCCCCAGCATTTT
- - TRBJ1-1 TRBV10-3 14 CATNPQGGDTEAFF TGTGCCACAAATCCACAGGGAGGGGACACTGAAGCTTTCTTT
- - TRBJ2-5 TRBV5-6 13 CASSLGGEETQYF TGTGCCAGCAGCTTGGGTGGGGAAGAGACCCAGTACTTC
- - TRBJ2-7 TRBV10-3 15 CAISSEGPSSYEQYF TGTGCCATCAGTTCTGAGGGGCCGAGCTCCTACGAGCAGTACTTC
- - TRBJ2-5 TRBV13 15 CASSLGEGYTETQYF TGTGCCAGCAGCTTAGGCGAGGGGTATACAGAGACCCAGTACTTC
- - TRBJ2-7 TRBV6-7 16 CASSYENGKETYEQYF TGTGCCAGCAGTTACGAAAACGGGAAGGAGACCTACGAGCAGTACTTC
- - TRBJ1-2 TRBV10-3 12 CATKGGFLGYTF TGTGCCACCAAAGGGGGATTTTTGGGCTACACCTTC
TRBD2 - TRBJ2-7 TRBV6-5 14 CASSLGTRSYEQYF TGTGCCAGCAGTTTAGGGACTAGATCCTACGAGCAGTACTTC
TRBD1 - TRBJ1-2 TRBV29-1 14 CSVTPGQGAFGYTF TGCAGCGTTACACCGGGACAGGGGGCGTTTGGCTACACCTTC
TRBD1 - TRBJ1-1 TRBV4-1 16 CASSPSGTGHILEAFF TGCGCCAGCAGTCCCTCCGGGACAGGGCATATTTTAGAAGCTTTCTTT
- once TRBJ1-4 TRBV15 17 CATSSPRGVYGNEKLFF TGTGCCACCAGCAGCCCCCGGGGGGTTTATGGTAATGAAAAACTGTTTTTT
TRBD2 - TRBJ2-5 TRBV10-2 13 CASRTSGQETQYF TGCGCCAGCAGGACTAGCGGGCAAGAGACCCAGTACTTC
- few TRBJ1-2 TRBV7-9 14 CASSYTGGLYGYTF TGTGCCAGCAGTTATACCGGGGGCCTCTATGGCTACACCTTC
- - TRBJ1-2 TRBV4-1 13 CASSRTTGGGYTF TGCGCCAGCAGCCGGACCACAGGAGGCGGCTACACCTTC
- - TRBJ1-5 TRBV4-1 14 CASSPGRGNQPQHF TGCGCCAGCAGCCCGGGACGGGGCAATCAGCCCCAGCATTTT
TRBD2 medium-sized TRBJ2-7 TRBV4-2 15 CASSQEAGGPTKQYF TGTGCCAGCAGCCAAGAAGCGGGGGGACCTACGAAGCAGTACTTC
TRBD1 - TRBJ2-2 TRBV2 15 CASSQDRVGTGELFF TGTGCCAGCAGCCAGGACAGGGTGGGGACCGGGGAGCTGTTTTTT
- - TRBJ2-7 TRBV5-5 14 CASSWPARGGEQYF TGTGCCAGCAGCTGGCCCGCTAGGGGCGGCGAGCAGTACTTC
TRBD2 - TRBJ2-5 TRBV28 16 CASSFSWTSGGETQYF TGTGCCAGCAGTTTCTCTTGGACTAGCGGGGGAGAGACCCAGTACTTC
- - TRBJ1-5 TRBV6-1 14 CASSDQGGYQPQHF TGTGCCAGCAGTGACCAGGGTGGGTATCAGCCCCAGCATTTT
- - TRBJ1-2 TRBV2 13 CASSRQVNYGYTF TGTGCCAGCAGCCGCCAGGTTAACTATGGCTACACCTTC
- - TRBJ1-1 TRBV2 13 CASSAQPNTEAFF TGTGCCAGCAGTGCACAGCCCAACACTGAAGCTTTCTTT
- few TRBJ2-2 TRBV7-9 13 CASSLGGTGELFF TGTGCCAGCAGCTTAGGGGGCACCGGGGAGCTGTTTTTT
- - TRBJ1-2 TRBV10-3 13 CAISGGGGQGYTF TGTGCCATCAGCGGGGGTGGAGGGCAAGGCTACACCTTC
TRBD2 - TRBJ2-1 TRBV2 16 CASSGSGTSTYNEQFF TGTGCCAGCAGTGGTTCCGGGACTAGCACCTACAATGAGCAGTTCTTC
- - TRBJ1-5 TRBV30 14 CAWSGGVPNQPQHF TGTGCCTGGAGTGGAGGGGTTCCCAATCAGCCCCAGCATTTT
TRBD2 - TRBJ2-5 TRBV4-1 16 CASSQELAGGRETQYF TGCGCCAGCAGCCAAGAACTAGCGGGGGGGCGAGAGACCCAGTACTTC
- - TRBJ1-4 TRBV5-1 15 CASSLARQADEKLFF TGCGCCAGCAGCTTGGCGAGACAGGCGGATGAAAAACTGTTTTTT